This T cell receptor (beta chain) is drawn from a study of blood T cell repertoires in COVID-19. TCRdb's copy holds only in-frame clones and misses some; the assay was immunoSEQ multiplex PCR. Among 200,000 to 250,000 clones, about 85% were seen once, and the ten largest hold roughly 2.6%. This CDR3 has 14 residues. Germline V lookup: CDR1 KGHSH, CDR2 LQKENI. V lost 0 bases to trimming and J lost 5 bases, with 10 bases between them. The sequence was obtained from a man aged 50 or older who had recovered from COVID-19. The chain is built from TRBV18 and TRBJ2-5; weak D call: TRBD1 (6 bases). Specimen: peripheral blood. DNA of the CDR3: TGTGCCAGCTCACCACCTGACAGGAGGGAGACCCAGTACTTC. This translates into CASSPPDRRETQYF.